Reported below is one TCR beta chain. The sample comes from a study of blood T cell repertoires in COVID-19. Looking at the study overall: In each case, the material was cDNA or gDNA derived from T cells, B-cell-depleted T cells, or PBMCs.

The assay was immunoSEQ multiplex PCR, and TCRdb's table has in-frame clones only and misses some. The table shows just over 300,000 clones, with 90% occurring only once. This CDR3 is 13 amino acids long. Germline CDR1 is SQVTM and CDR2 is ANQGSEA. V lost 5 bases to trimming and J lost 4 bases; unmatched junction nucleotides: 7. This receptor was identified in a woman between 18 and 29 years old with acute COVID-19. Source material: PBMCs or T cells enriched from blood (not recorded which). This rearrangement joins TRBV29-1 to TRBJ1-1; 7 bases line up with TRBD1. CDR3 nucleotides: TGCAGCGTTACAGGGGAATTGGGCACTGAAGCTTTCTTT. This codes for CSVTGELGTEAFF.